The present T cell receptor beta chain was sequenced within a study of blood T cells in healthy people across ages. The wider study: Through template switching, about one barcoded beta molecule was captured per two T cells, as measured in model experiments. Study findings and constraints: The lack of PBMC sorting stopped any conclusive naive versus antigen-experienced comparison. Expanded clonotype changes were possibly confounded by unknown donor CMV status.

The CDR3 extends over 12 amino acids. Deletions cut 3 bases from V and 8 bases from J, with 8 bases between. Germline CDR1 SNHLY, CDR2 FYNNEI. Worth noting for this clonotype: The antigen is unknown.

The authors ran a second PCR of about 6 to 11 cycles using a sample-barcoded 5' primer and a J-beta primer mix. Each cDNA molecule carried a tag from a template-switch adaptor that contained 12 random nucleotides. TCRdb redid the calling of the 5' RACE reads with MiXCR, one entry per CDR3 protein. The sample has roughly 1.6 million distinct CDR3 sequences; roughly 32% are singletons. J is TRBJ2-1 and V is TRBV2; weak D call: TRBD2 (5 bases). Specimen: blood. This receptor was obtained from a woman aged 25 to 39 in good health. The CDR3, as DNA: TGTGCCAGCAGTGACGCGGGCTATGAGCAGTTCTTC. Translation gives CASSDAGYEQFF. Using reference TRBV2 and TRBJ2-1 for the parts outside the CDR3, the full variable domain is EPEVTQTPSHQVTQMGQEVILRCVPISNHLYFYWYRQILGQKVEFLVSFYNNEISEKSEIFDDQFSVERPDGSNFTLKIRSTKLEDSAMYFCASSDAGYEQFFGPGTRLTVL.